This TCR beta chain was recovered during a study of blood T cell repertoires in COVID-19. Study-wide background: Researchers got acute and convalescent COVID-19 samples from the United States, Italy and Spain. In each case, the material was cDNA or gDNA derived from T cells, B-cell-depleted T cells, or PBMCs.

CDR1 and CDR2 from the germline V gene are SGHTA and FQGNSA. The CDR3 loop spans 14 amino acids. Deletions cut 0 bases from V and 8 bases from J, with 11 bases between. Original data processing: Amplification of reference gene primers was used by the study to estimate nucleated cell counts. TCRdb's table, derived via immunoSEQ multiplex PCR, lists solely in-frame clones and lacks some. The V and J calls and clone size come from that table; D and trimming were worked out from the DNA. The sample yields 30,000 to 35,000 clones, approximately 90% seen once. The rearrangement joins TRBV7-2 to TRBJ2-1; D is possibly TRBD1 (5 bases). The source material was peripheral blood. The TCR sequence derives from a human donor with active COVID-19. The donor label of this sample is uncertain. CDR3 bases: TGTGCCAGCAGCTTAGCCCCCAGGGCTGATGAGCAGTTCTTC. Translation: CASSLAPRADEQFF. The entire variable domain, with the rest obtained from reference TRBV7-2 and TRBJ2-1, is as follows: GAGVSQSPSNKVTEKGKDVELRCDPISGHTALYWYRQSLGQGLEFLIYFQGNSAPDKSGLPSDRFSAERTGGSVSTLTIQRTQQEDSAVYLCASSLAPRADEQFFGPGTRLTVL.